This T cell receptor beta chain was captured in a study of T cells after posttransplantation cyclophosphamide. Method: immunoSEQ multiplex PCR; TCRdb's copy keeps in-frame clones and lacks some. The repertoire shows some 43,000 clones, none seen only once; the top ten take 2.2%. Study conclusions and caveats: Later post-transplant blood repertoires were often dominated by donor CD8+ memory clones. Blood and skin or GI T cell repertoires showed limited TRB overlap.

V lost 3 bases, J lost 4 bases, and 10 bases lay in between. CDR1 is MNHEY and CDR2 is SMNVEV in the germline V gene (reference sequence). The CDR3 is made up of 13 amino acids. Concerning this clone: The antigen is undetermined.

Sequenced: PBMCs. The clonotype was recovered from a man aged 40-55 years in good health, CMV-negative, and a related stem cell transplant donor. The chain combines TRBV27 with TRBJ2-7, with D possibly TRBD2 on 6 matching bases. This chain's CDR3 is CASSFGTYYEQYF. Here the CDR3 DNA reads TGTGCCAGCAGTTTTGGGACTTATTACGAGCAGTACTTC.